This TCR beta chain was recorded in a study of blood T cell repertoires in COVID-19. The overall study: There were acute and convalescent COVID-19 samples, and they came from the United States, Italy and Spain. T cells, B-cell-depleted T cells, or PBMCs supplied cDNA or gDNA.

How the authors handled the data: Amplification of reference gene primers provided the estimated nucleated cell counts. Sequencing used immunoSEQ multiplex PCR; TCRdb keeps in-frame clones, though not all of them. That table furnishes V, J and clone size, whereas the DNA furnished D and trimming. The sample yields 90,000 to 100,000 clones, 65% to 85% seen once. The J segment lost 5 bases and the V segment lost 6 bases, leaving 7 bases of the junction unmatched. Germline V gene lookup returns CDR1 KGHSH and CDR2 LQKENI. The CDR3 totals 15 residues. This clone was detected only once. The receptor was derived from a woman older than 75 with acute or convalescent COVID-19. This rearrangement joins TRBV18 to TRBJ1-1; TRBD1 matches at 12 bases. The sequencing input was peripheral blood. The CDR3 sequence is CASSPGQGAWTEAFF. CDR3 DNA: TGTGCCAGCTCCCCGGGACAGGGGGCTTGGACTGAAGCTTTCTTT.